This T cell receptor beta chain was identified in a study of T cells after yellow fever vaccination (dated by TCRdb to about 2019). About the investigation overall: The SMART-Seq v4 Ultra Low Input RNA kit was used to prepare libraries from fractions with low cell numbers. Bulk PBMC replicates and cell subsets were isolated from blood drawn at multiple timepoints before and after both primary and secondary immunization. To track T-cell clones before and after primary and booster YFV17D yellow fever vaccination, bulk TCR alpha and beta repertoires were sequenced longitudinally. The cohort comprised two healthy male donors, one aged 18 to 29 and one aged 30 to 40 years.

TCR cDNA was made using 5'RACE template switching, a step that added a universal primer site and unique molecular identifiers. cDNA synthesis was primed from both the TCR alpha and TCR beta constant segments. Libraries were amplified in two PCR steps, with sample barcodes and sequencing adapters added in the second step. Libraries were sequenced on Illumina HiSeq 2500 (2x100 bp) or NovaSeq (2x150 bp). In the source study's methods: MIGEC was used to demultiplex reads and collapse the reads into UMI consensus sequences, and MiXCR was used for V(D)J alignment. Clonotypes responding to the vaccine were identified with edgeR on replicate PBMC samples, with the criteria of FDR below 0.01 and a log2 fold change above 5 up to day 15. Bulk clonotypes were assigned CD4 or CD8 identity according to which sequenced CD4 or CD8 repertoire held them at higher abundance. TCRdb's own reprocessing of the public reads used fastp at Q25 and MiXCR and kept productive beta chains. Each entry is one CDR3 protein sequence, shown with its most common DNA and genes. The V and J calls come from TCRdb's annotation, not from the publication. In this sample the table shows under 300,000 distinct CDR3 sequences, roughly 7.2% of which occur a single time. The ten largest clones represent over 0.65% of the sample.

This clonotype came up many times. The target of this receptor is not known. No much larger clone is present one base from it, and per-base qualities are unavailable. CDR1 and CDR2 were assigned from the germline V gene (reference sequence) as LGHDT and YNNKEL. Including cysteine and phenylalanine, the CDR3 has 15 amino acids. The DNA shown is the 45-base CDR3, in frame from base 1. Germline trimming: 5 bases from V, 0 bases from J; junction bases outside gene matches: 6. The study at large found these results: A small fraction of clonotypes showed up in both the CD4 and CD8 compartments, probably as a result of convergent recombination. Most clones expanded after primary vaccination were re-detected after the booster (about 96% of CD4 and roughly 85% of CD8), suggesting broad memory maintenance. Because abundant contaminating clonotypes from the bulk population could be contained in FACS-sorted repertoires, computational filtering was required. Compared with the primary T-cell response, the secondary T-cell response was weaker but faster, peaking on day 5 rather than day 15. Because the study included only a couple of donors, the extent to which the findings can be generalized is limited.

The treatment or condition label on this specimen signifies: live attenuated yellow fever vaccine strain. A standard Ficoll-Paque protocol was used to isolate PBMCs from peripheral blood. CD4 and CD8 T-cell fractions were isolated with Dynabeads CD4 and CD8 positive selection kits. TriZol was used to extract RNA from bulk PBMCs, CD4 and CD8 fractions, and dextramer-positive and dextramer-negative fractions. The sequences come from CD4+ T cells sorted from PBMCs, collected 15 days after the yellow fever booster vaccination. The sequence links TRBV3-1 to TRBJ1-1; TRBD1 agrees with 7 junctional bases. The receptor was derived from a man aged 25 to 45 who received the YFV17D yellow fever vaccine. Here the CDR3 is given as CASSAQTGLNTEAFF. The sequenced DNA is TGTGCCAGCAGCGCCCAGACAGGGTTGAACACTGAAGCTTTCTTT.